At least ten counts were recorded for the clone carrying this T cell receptor beta chain. As yet, its antigen is unknown. This specimen comes from a study of CD8+CD57+ T cells in acquired aplastic anemia. Patients who underwent sequencing had shown CD8+CD57+ cell expansion by flow cytometry. Profiling that covered TCR beta VDJ and CDR3 relied on genomic DNA as its template. Using its own MiXCR run on the reads, TCRdb lists one record per CDR3 protein. The sample shows 200,000 to 250,000 distinct CDR3 sequences, around 43% of them seen only once. Between the trimmed V and J ends, which lost 3 bases and 5 bases, there was a span of 10 bases. Germline assignment: CDR1 SEHNR and CDR2 FQNEAQ (reference sequence). This CDR3 region has 13 residues. Findings and limits, study-wide: No significant patient-versus-control difference appeared in CD8+ Simpson's diversity.

The sequence derives from a human donor with aplastic anemia. The chain is built from TRBV7-9 and TRBJ2-5, with D hard to call. Input material: sorted CD4+, CD8+, or CD8+CD57+ T cells (not recorded which) from PBMCs. The CDR3 region is CASSFRKRETQYF. In DNA, the CDR3 is TGTGCCAGCAGCTTTAGGAAAAGGGAGACCCAGTACTTC.